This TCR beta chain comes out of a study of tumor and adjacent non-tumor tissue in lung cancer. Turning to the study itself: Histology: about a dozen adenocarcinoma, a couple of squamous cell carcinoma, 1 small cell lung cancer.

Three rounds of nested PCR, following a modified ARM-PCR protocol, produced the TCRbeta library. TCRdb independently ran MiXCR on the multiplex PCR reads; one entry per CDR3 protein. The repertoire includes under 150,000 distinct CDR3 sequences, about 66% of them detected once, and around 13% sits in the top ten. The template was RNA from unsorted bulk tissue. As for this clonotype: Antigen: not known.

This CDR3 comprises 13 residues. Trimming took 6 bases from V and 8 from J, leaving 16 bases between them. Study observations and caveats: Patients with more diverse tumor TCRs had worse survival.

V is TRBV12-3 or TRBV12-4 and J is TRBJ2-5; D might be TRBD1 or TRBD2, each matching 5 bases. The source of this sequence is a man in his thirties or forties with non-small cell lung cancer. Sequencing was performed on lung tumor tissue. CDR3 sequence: CASSWDLQDTQYF. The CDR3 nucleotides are TGTGCCAGCAGCTGGGACCTGCAGGATACCCAGTACTTC.